One sample yielded the 10 T cell receptor beta chains listed below, sequenced in a study of blood T cell repertoires in COVID-19. Data came from immunoSEQ multiplex PCR; TCRdb stores just in-frame clones and leaves some out. The table includes 390,000 or so clones, roughly 87% detected once. Sequenced material: PBMCs or T cells enriched from blood (not recorded which). Receptors originate from a woman in her fifties or sixties who had recovered from COVID-19.

V and J are TRBV11-3 and TRBJ1-3; 7 bases match TRBD1. The CDR3 has 15 amino acids. The germline gives CDR1 SGHNT, CDR2 YENEEA. The V segment lost 8 bases and the J segment 7 bases; nucleotides outside the gene matches: 14. The CDR3 loop reads CASGQGVTEGNTIYF. CDR3 nucleotides: TGTGCCAGCGGGCAGGGGGTGACAGAGGGGAACACCATATATTTT.

The chain has TRBV28 and TRBJ1-1; D unresolved. Trimming removed 4 bases from V and 2 bases from J, with 17 bases in between. The CDR3 is 16 amino acids. Per germline, CDR1 MDHEN and CDR2 SYDVKM. In DNA form, the CDR3 reads TGTGCCAGCAGTTCCTTAGCCCCCGGGATCAACACTGAAGCTTTCTTT. Translated, it gives CASSSLAPGINTEAFF.

J is TRBJ1-2 and V is TRBV5-1; 9 bases are shared with TRBD1. J was trimmed by 7 bases and V by 3 bases; bases with no gene match: 4. Germline CDR1 reads SGHRS; CDR2 reads YFSETQ. This CDR3 contains 13 residues. In DNA form, the CDR3 reads TGCGCCAGCAGCTGGACAGGGGACGTTGGCTACACCTTC. Its translation is CASSWTGDVGYTF.

This clone occurred once. The chain has TRBV5-6 and TRBJ2-7; D ambiguous. The CDR3 covers 14 residues. Trimming removed 0 bases at V and 0 bases at J, with 7 bases between. In germline, CDR1 is SGHDT, CDR2 YYEEEE. This CDR3 is CASSLVRNSYEQYF. The CDR3 DNA sequence: TGTGCCAGCAGCTTGGTCAGGAACTCCTACGAGCAGTACTTC.

On this clone: Additional DNA sequences in this sample encode the identical CDR3. The chain employs TRBV20-1 and TRBJ1-2; unclear D gene. The CDR3 length is 14 residues. In germline, CDR1 is DFQATT, CDR2 SNEGSKA (reference sequence). The V end was cut by 3 bases, the J end by 0 bases, with 11 bases between. The CDR3 sequence: CSASSGGTNYGYTF. The CDR3 nucleotides read TGCAGTGCTAGTAGTGGCGGAACTAACTATGGCTACACCTTC.

The chain employs TRBV18 and TRBJ1-5; the match to TRBD1 covers 7 bases. CDR1 KGHSH and CDR2 LQKENI come from the germline V gene. This CDR3 region has 15 residues. The junction had 7 bases not matched to a gene; V was cut back by 4 bases and J by 4 bases. In nucleotides, the CDR3 is TGTGCCAGCTCACACAGGGACAGTGTGAATCAGCCCCAGCATTTT. Translation gives CASSHRDSVNQPQHF.

This sequence joins TRBV7-8 and TRBJ2-3; perhaps TRBD2 as D (6 bases). CDR3 length equals 16 residues. CDR1 and CDR2 from the germline V gene are SGHVS and FQNEAQ. V gave up 4 bases and J gave up 0 bases, with 14 bases separating them. The CDR3 reads CASSSPGESSTDTQYF. The DNA for the CDR3 is TGTGCCAGCAGCTCTCCGGGAGAATCTAGCACAGATACGCAGTATTTT.

The chain's CDR3 is CASSLDPSGDDGYTF. CDR3 DNA sequence: TGTGCCAGCAGCTTGGACCCTTCAGGGGATGATGGCTACACCTTC. The chain links TRBV5-4 to TRBJ1-2; a possible D gene is TRBD1 (6 bases). The length of the CDR3 is 15 residues. CDR1 is SGHNT and CDR2 is YYREEE in the germline V gene (reference sequence). V gave up 0 bases and J gave up 6 bases, with 15 bases separating them. The full variable domain, with the rest looked up from reference TRBV5-4 and TRBJ1-2, is ETGVTQSPTHLIKTRGQQVTLRCSSQSGHNTVSWYQQALGQGPQFIFQYYREEENGRGNFPPRFSGLQFPNYSSELNVNALELDDSALYLCASSLDPSGDDGYTFGSGTRLTVV.

CDR3 amino acids: CSVQGRLAGGLNEQFF. Written as DNA, the CDR3 is TGCAGCGTCCAGGGGAGACTAGCGGGAGGGCTCAATGAGCAGTTCTTC. This chain connects TRBV29-1 to TRBJ2-1; 14 bases are shared with TRBD2. Germline V CDR1 and CDR2: SQVTM, ANQGSEA. With V trimmed by 6 bases and J by 6 bases, 10 bases remained unmatched. The CDR3 length is 16 residues.

This clone occurred once. V and J are TRBV12-1 and TRBJ2-4; the table's D call TRBD2 went unverified against the DNA. TRBV12-1 is a recognized pseudogene. The CDR3 covers 15 residues. The CDR3 coding sequence is TGTGCCAGCAGCTGGACTTTTCTAGCCAAAAACATTCAGTACTTC. Translated, it gives CASSWTFLAKNIQYF.